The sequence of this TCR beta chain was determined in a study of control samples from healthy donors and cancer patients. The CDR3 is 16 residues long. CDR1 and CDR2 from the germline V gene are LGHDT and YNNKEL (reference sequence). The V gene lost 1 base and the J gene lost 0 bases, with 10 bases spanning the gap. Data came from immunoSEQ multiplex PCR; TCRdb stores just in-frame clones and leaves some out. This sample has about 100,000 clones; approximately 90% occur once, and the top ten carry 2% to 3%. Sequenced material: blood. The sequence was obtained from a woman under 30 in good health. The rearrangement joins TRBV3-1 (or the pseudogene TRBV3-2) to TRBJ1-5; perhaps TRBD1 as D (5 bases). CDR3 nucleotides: TGTGCCAGCAGCCAAGGAGACAGATATAGCAATCAGCCCCAGCATTTT. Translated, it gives CASSQGDRYSNQPQHF.